The entry below describes one TCR beta chain. What antigen it recognizes has not been identified. Sequenced on an Illumina HiSeq 2000. The TCR beta cDNA libraries were made using 5'RACE template switching, a step that added both a universal primer site and unique molecular identifiers. cDNA synthesis was primed from the TCR beta constant segment and was followed by two successive PCR amplification steps. The study's processing was this. MIGEC was used to demultiplex reads and group the reads by UMI, and MiTCR was used to assemble and quantify clonotypes. To exclude erroneous sequences, only TCR cDNA sequences supported by at least two reads were retained. The tcR package was used for downstream repertoire analysis, and clonotypes were matched between fractions using CDR3 nucleotide sequence together with V segment. Antigen specificity was annotated against VDJdb with VDJmatch, allowing one amino acid substitution in CDR3. TCRdb reprocessed the reads, so every CDR3 protein sequence counts as one entry and DNA is not shown. The V and J calls shown here were made by TCRdb, not taken from the authors' results. The sample's table lists a count of hundreds of thousands of distinct CDR3 sequences. The ten largest clones represent approximately 6.8% of the sample.

Including the terminal cysteine and phenylalanine, the CDR3 comprises 13 residues. The DNA is unrecorded. Per the germline V gene, KGHDR is the CDR1 and SFDVKD is the CDR2. To determine HCMV serostatus, a commercial ELISA kit was used to detect HCMV-specific IgG in serum. Peripheral blood mononuclear cells were isolated from blood by Ficoll density gradient centrifugation. The data derive from a study of T cells expressing NK-cell markers (dated by TCRdb to 2020 to 2021). Notes on the research overall: TCR beta-chain repertoires were profiled in sorted CD3+CD56+NKG2C+, CD3+CD56+NKG2C- and CD3+CD56-NKG2C+ T-cell subsets from several donors. Among the eight sequenced donors, seven were HCMV-seropositive and one was HCMV-seronegative. The study sequenced eight donors, all healthy volunteers chosen at random: three men and five women. Libraries were sequenced as 2 x 150 bp reads on Illumina HiSeq 2000/2500, MiSeq or NextSeq. What the work shows at the level of the full study, not this receptor alone: Those dominant clonotypes were again the most abundant among CD3+CD56-NKG2C+ cells in a few donors, at about 25-65%. In several donors, the dominant CD3+CD56+NKG2C+ clonotypes ranked among the top 10 CD8+ clonotypes, making up about 1.0-8% of CD8+ T cells. It remained unclear whether the expanded NKG2C-expressing T cell clones were specific for HCMV antigens.

Sample: blood T cells: a sorted CD56 or NKG2C T cell subset, CD4+ or CD8+ T cells, or bulk PBMC T cells (not recorded which). The TCR was taken from a woman between 18 and 69 years old in good health. The receptor chain draws on TRBV24-1 and TRBJ2-1; as DNA is missing, the TRBD1 call by TCRdb cannot be tested. CDR3 sequence: CATSGRWGDEQFF.